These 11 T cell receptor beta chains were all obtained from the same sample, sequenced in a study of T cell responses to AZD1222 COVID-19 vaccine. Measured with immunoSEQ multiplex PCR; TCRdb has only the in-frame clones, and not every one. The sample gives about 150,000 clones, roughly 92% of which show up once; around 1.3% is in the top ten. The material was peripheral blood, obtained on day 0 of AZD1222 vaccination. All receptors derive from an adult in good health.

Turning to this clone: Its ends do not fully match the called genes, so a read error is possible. The CDR3, as DNA: TGTGCCAGCAGCCAAGATAAGGGGACAGATTTCCAAGCCTTC. It yields the protein CASSQDKGTDFQAF. The chain carries TRBV4-2 and TRBJ1-2, with 7 nucleotides matching TRBD1. The CDR3 spans 14 residues. Germline CDR1 reads LGHNA; CDR2 reads YNFKEQ.

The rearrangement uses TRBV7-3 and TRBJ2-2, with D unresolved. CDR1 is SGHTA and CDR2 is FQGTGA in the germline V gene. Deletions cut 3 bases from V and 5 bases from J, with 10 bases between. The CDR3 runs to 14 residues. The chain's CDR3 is CASSFDSLTGELFF. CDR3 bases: TGTGCCAGCAGCTTTGACTCATTAACCGGGGAGCTGTTTTTT.

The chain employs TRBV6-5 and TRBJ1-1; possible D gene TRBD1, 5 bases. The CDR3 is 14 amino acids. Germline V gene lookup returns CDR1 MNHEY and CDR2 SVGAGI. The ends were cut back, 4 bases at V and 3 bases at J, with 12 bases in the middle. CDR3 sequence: CASSWGIAHTEAFF. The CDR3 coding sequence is TGTGCCAGCAGTTGGGGGATTGCGCACACTGAAGCTTTCTTT.

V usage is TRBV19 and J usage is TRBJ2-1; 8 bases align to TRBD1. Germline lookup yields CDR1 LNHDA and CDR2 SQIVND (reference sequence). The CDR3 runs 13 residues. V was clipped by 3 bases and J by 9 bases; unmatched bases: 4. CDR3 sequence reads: CASSMQGAGEQFF. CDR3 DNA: TGTGCCAGTAGTATGCAGGGGGCTGGTGAGCAGTTCTTC.

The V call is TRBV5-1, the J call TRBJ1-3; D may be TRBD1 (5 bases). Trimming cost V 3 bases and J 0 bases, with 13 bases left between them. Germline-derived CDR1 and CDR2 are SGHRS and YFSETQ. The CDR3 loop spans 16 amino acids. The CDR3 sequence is CASSSLGGSSGNTIYF. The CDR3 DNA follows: TGCGCCAGCAGCTCCCTCGGGGGGAGCTCTGGAAACACCATATATTTT.

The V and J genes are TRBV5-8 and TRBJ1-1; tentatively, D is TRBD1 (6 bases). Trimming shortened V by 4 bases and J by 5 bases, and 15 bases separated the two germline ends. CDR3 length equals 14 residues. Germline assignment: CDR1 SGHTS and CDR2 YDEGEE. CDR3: CASSLWTQGTEAFF. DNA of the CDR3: TGTGCCAGCAGCCTCTGGACACAGGGAACTGAAGCTTTCTTT. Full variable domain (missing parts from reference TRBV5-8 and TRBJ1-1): EAGVTQSPTHLIKTRGQQATLRCSPISGHTSVYWYQQALGLGLQFLLWYDEGEERNRGNFPPRFSGRQFPNYSSELNVNALELEDSALYLCASSLWTQGTEAFFGQGTRLTVV.

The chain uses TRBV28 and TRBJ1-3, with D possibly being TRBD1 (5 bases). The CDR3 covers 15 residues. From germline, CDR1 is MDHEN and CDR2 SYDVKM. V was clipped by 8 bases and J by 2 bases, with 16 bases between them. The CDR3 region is CASLVGGNAGNTIYF. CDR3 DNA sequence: TGTGCCAGCCTGGTCGGGGGGAACGCTGGAAACACCATATATTTT.

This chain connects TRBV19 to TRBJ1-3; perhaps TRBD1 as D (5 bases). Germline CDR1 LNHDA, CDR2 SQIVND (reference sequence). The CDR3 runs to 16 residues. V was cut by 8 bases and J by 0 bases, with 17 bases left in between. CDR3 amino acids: CASSFSLRGSGNTIYF. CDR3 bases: TGTGCCAGTTCGTTCTCGCTGAGGGGCTCTGGAAACACCATATATTTT. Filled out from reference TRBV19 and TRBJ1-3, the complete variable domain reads DGGITQSPKYLFRKEGQNVTLSCEQNLNHDAMYWYRQDPGQGLRLIYYSQIVNDFQKGDIAEGYSVSREKKESFPLTVTSAQKNPTAFYLCASSFSLRGSGNTIYFGEGSWLTVV.

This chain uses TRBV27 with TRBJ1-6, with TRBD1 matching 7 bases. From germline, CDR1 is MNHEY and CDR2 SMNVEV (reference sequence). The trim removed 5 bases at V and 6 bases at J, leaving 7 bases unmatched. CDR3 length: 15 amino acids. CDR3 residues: CASSLRTGGNSPLHF. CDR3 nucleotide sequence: TGTGCCAGCAGTCTAAGGACAGGAGGTAATTCACCCCTCCACTTT.

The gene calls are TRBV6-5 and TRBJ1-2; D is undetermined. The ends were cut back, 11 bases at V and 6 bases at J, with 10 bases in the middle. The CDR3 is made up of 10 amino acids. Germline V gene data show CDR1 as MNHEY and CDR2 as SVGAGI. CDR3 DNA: TGTGCCTTTTGGGCTCATGGCTACACCTTC. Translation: CAFWAHGYTF.

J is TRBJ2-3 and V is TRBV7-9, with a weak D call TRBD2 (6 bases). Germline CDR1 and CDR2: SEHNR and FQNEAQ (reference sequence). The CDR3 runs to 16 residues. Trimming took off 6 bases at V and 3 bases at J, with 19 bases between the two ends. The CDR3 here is CASSSLRPGGTDTQYF. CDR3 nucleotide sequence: TGTGCCAGCAGTTCTCTCCGGCCCGGAGGGACAGATACGCAGTATTTT.